The next 3 T cell receptor beta chains were all read from a single sample in a study of shared clonotypes between healthy human individuals (dated by TCRdb to about 2020). Library preparation used the immunoSEQ multiplex PCR assay. The source is immuneACCESS, and TCRdb retained only in-frame sequences with V and J called. Part of the clones is not carried over; for the studies checked, unresolved V genes explain less than half of this, and the remainder is unexplained. The sample data list over a million clones, and under 80% of these were observed just once. Of the sample, about 1.5% is held by the ten largest clones. The sample taken for sequencing was memory CD4+ T cells sorted from blood. The cell subset or site label on this specimen signifies: CD45RA-negative fraction. The receptors here all came from a man younger than 30 in good health.

The chain joins TRBV20-1 to TRBJ1-4; TRBD1 is a possible D gene (6 bases). The CDR3 runs to 11 residues. The V end lost 1 base, the J end lost 11 bases, and 8 bases lay between the germline ends. The germline V gene encodes CDR1 DFQATT and CDR2 SNEGSKA (reference sequence). CDR3 nucleotide sequence: TGCAGTGCTAGAGCGGACAGTAAACTGTTTTTT. Residues: CSARADSKLFF.

V is TRBV14 and J is TRBJ2-3; D unclear. Trimming removed 1 base from V and 1 base from J, with 12 bases in between. The CDR3 is 16 residues long. CDR1 is SGHDN and CDR2 is FVKESK in the germline V gene. The CDR3 region is CASSQVGFHGTDTQYF. DNA of the CDR3: TGTGCCAGCAGCCAAGTAGGCTTCCACGGCACAGATACGCAGTATTTT.

The chain employs TRBV5-4 and TRBJ1-2; unclear D gene. The CDR3 covers 13 residues. Per the germline V gene, CDR1 is SGHNT and CDR2 is YYREEE (reference sequence). V lost 1 base to trimming and J lost 4 bases, with 8 bases between them. CDR3 in amino acids: CASSLREGYGYTF. The DNA for the CDR3 is TGTGCCAGCAGCTTGAGGGAGGGCTATGGCTACACCTTC.